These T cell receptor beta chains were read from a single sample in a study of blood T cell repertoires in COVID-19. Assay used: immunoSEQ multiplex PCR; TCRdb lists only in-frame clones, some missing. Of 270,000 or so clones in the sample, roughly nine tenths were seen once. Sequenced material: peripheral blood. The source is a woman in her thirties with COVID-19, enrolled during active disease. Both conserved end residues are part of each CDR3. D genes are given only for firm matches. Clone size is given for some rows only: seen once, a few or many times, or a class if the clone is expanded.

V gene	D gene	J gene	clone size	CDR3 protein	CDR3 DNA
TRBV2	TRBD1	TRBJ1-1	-	CASIKVTGGVAFF	TGTGCCAGCATTAAGGTTACAGGGGGCGTTGCTTTCTTT
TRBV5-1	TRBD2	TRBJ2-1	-	CASTGLAAVDEQFF	TGCGCCAGCACCGGGCTAGCGGCTGTCGATGAGCAGTTCTTC
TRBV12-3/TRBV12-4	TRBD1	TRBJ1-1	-	CASRRDSYSEAFF	TGTGCCAGCAGGAGGGACAGCTATAGTGAAGCTTTCTTT
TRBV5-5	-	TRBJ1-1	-	CASSSTGTPNTEAFF	TGTGCCAGCAGCAGTACCGGGACACCGAACACTGAAGCTTTCTTT
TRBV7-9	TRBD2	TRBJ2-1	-	CASSPTAGGLNNEQFF	TGTGCCAGCAGCCCTACTGCGGGGGGGCTAAACAATGAGCAGTTCTTC
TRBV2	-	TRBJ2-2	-	CASLGVNTGELFF	TGTGCCAGCTTAGGAGTAAACACCGGGGAGCTGTTTTTT
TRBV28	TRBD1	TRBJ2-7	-	CASSLGVTGKDYEQYF	TGTGCCAGCAGTTTAGGGGTGACAGGGAAGGACTACGAGCAGTACTTC
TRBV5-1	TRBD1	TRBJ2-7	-	CASSPAPRQGIHEQYF	TGCGCCAGCAGCCCAGCCCCGAGACAGGGAATCCACGAGCAGTACTTC
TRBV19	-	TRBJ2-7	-	CASSSGLEQYF	TGTGCCAGTAGTTCCGGTCTTGAGCAGTACTTC
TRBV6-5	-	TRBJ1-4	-	CASSYKQGHREGLFF	TGTGCCAGCAGTTATAAACAGGGCCACCGAGAGGGACTGTTTTTT
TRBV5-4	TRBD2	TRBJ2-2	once	CASSFQGLARTGELFF	TGTGCCAGCAGCTTCCAAGGACTAGCGCGCACCGGGGAGCTGTTTTTT
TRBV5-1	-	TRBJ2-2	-	CASTLDRNTGELFF	TGCGCCAGCACCCTGGACAGAAACACCGGGGAGCTGTTTTTT
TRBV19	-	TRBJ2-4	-	CASSIGALRGRAKNIQYF	TGTGCCAGTAGTATAGGGGCGCTTAGGGGTCGAGCCAAAAACATTCAGTACTTC
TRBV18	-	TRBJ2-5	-	CASSPSHSQETQYF	TGTGCCAGCTCACCTTCACACAGCCAAGAGACCCAGTACTTC
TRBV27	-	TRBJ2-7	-	CASSGGSYEQYF	TGTGCCAGCAGCGGGGGATCCTACGAGCAGTACTTC
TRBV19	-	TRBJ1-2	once	CASSIGGLADYGYTF	TGTGCCAGTAGTATTGGAGGACTGGCGGACTATGGCTACACCTTC
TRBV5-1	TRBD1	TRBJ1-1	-	CASSWQGVDTEAFF	TGCGCCAGCAGTTGGCAGGGGGTTGACACTGAAGCTTTCTTT
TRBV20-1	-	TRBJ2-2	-	CSARASGELFF	TGCAGTGCTAGAGCGTCGGGGGAGCTGTTTTTT
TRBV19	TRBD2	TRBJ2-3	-	CASTGYRTSGGTGTDTQYF	TGTGCCAGTACGGGCTACAGGACTAGCGGGGGTACCGGCACAGATACGCAGTATTTT
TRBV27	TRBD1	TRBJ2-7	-	CASSFSGTGLEQYF	TGTGCCAGCAGTTTTTCCGGGACAGGGCTCGAGCAGTACTTC
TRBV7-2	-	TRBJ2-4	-	CASSLGVSRGNIQYF	TGTGCCAGCAGCTTAGGGGTCAGCAGGGGAAACATTCAGTACTTC
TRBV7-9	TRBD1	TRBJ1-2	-	CASSLTGGAPYGYTF	TGTGCCAGCAGCTTGACAGGGGGCGCTCCCTATGGCTACACCTTC
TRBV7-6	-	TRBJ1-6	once	CASSLGAESSYNSPLHF	TGTGCCAGCAGCTTAGGTGCAGAAAGCTCCTATAATTCACCCCTCCACTTT
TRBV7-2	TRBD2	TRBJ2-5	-	CASSLVGTRGRETQYF	TGTGCCAGCAGCTTAGTAGGGACTAGGGGTAGAGAGACCCAGTACTTC
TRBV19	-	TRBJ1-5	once	CASSIDLETAGRHF	TGTGCCAGTAGTATAGATCTAGAGACAGCCGGACGGCATTTT
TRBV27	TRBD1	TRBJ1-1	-	CASSFSTGWGEAFF	TGTGCCAGCAGTTTCTCGACAGGGTGGGGTGAAGCTTTCTTT
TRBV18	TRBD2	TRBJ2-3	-	CASSPQASGAMDTQYF	TGTGCCAGCTCACCACAGGCTAGCGGGGCAATGGATACGCAGTATTTT
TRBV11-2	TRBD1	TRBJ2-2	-	CASSSRGSGELFF	TGTGCCAGCAGCTCCAGGGGGTCCGGGGAGCTGTTTTTT
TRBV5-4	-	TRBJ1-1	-	CASREQGADTEAFF	TGTGCCAGCAGGGAACAGGGTGCGGACACTGAAGCTTTCTTT
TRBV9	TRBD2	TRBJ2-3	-	CASSPSGGISTDTQYF	TGTGCCAGCAGCCCCAGCGGGGGCATTAGCACAGATACGCAGTATTTT
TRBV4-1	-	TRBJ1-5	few	CASSQDGRGTNQPQHF	TGCGCCAGCAGCCAAGATGGCCGGGGAACCAATCAGCCCCAGCATTTT
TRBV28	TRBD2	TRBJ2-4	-	CASSFMGGNIQYF	TGTGCCAGCAGTTTCATGGGGGGGAACATTCAGTACTTC
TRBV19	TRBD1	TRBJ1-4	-	CAVSGQGHEKLFF	TGTGCCGTATCGGGACAGGGTCATGAAAAACTGTTTTTT
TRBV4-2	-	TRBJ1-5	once	CASSPSLVWGDGQPQHF	TGTGCCAGCAGCCCCAGTCTCGTATGGGGGGATGGTCAGCCCCAGCATTTT
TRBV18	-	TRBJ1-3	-	CASSPNPGTGNTIYF	TGTGCCAGCTCACCCAATCCAGGGACTGGAAACACCATATATTTT
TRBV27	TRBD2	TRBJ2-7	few	CASTKGGSSYEQYF	TGTGCCAGCACCAAGGGAGGGAGCTCCTACGAGCAGTACTTC
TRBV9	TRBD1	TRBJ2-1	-	CASSIRTGGYEQFF	TGTGCCAGCAGCATACGAACAGGGGGCTATGAGCAGTTCTTC
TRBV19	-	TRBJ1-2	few	CASSLQGSHAGYTF	TGTGCCAGTAGTCTACAGGGATCCCACGCTGGCTACACCTTC
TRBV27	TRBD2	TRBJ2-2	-	CASSLAGGSGELFF	TGTGCCAGCAGTTTAGCGGGGGGTTCCGGGGAGCTGTTTTTT